These 8 T cell receptor beta chains originate from one sample sequenced in a study of radiotherapy plus CTLA-4 blockade in lung cancer. Repertoires were generated with immunoSEQ multiplex PCR, while TCRdb's copy carries only in-frame clones and drops some. The sample has 80,000 or so clones; 78% are singletons. Material: peripheral blood, obtained from a patient treated with radiotherapy plus ipilimumab. The receptors shown here come from a human donor with non-small cell lung cancer who had a partial response to radiotherapy plus ipilimumab. Some clones in this sample may be carry-over from other donors' samples.

This clone was recorded once. J is TRBJ2-2 and V is TRBV5-1; D remains ambiguous. Trimming cost V 0 bases and J 5 bases, with 5 bases left between them. This CDR3 contains 13 residues. CDR1 is SGHRS, CDR2 YFSETQ, per germline. CDR3 sequence: CASSLALTGELFF. The CDR3 coding sequence is TGCGCCAGCAGCTTGGCACTTACCGGGGAGCTGTTTTTT.

This clone was observed a single time. The chain recombines TRBV6-1 with TRBJ2-7; 11 bases are a match to TRBD2. V lost 2 bases and J lost 9; bases outside the gene matches: 9. Germline V gives CDR1 MNHNS, CDR2 SASEGT. The CDR3 sequence is 15 residues long. The CDR3 here is CASSEQQTSGARQYF. As DNA, the CDR3 is TGTGCCAGCAGTGAACAACAGACTAGCGGGGCCCGGCAGTACTTC.

CDR3 nucleotide sequence: TGTGCCAGCAGGCGGACAGGCATAAGCTTTCATGAGCAGTTCTTC. Protein product: CASRRTGISFHEQFF. The V gene is TRBV6-1, the J gene TRBJ2-1; the match to TRBD1 covers 7 bases. Germline CDR1 reads MNHNS; CDR2 reads SASEGT. This CDR3 has 15 amino acids. V trimming: 6 bases; J trimming: 8 bases; junction bases outside the gene matches: 13.

This clone was seen only a few times. The chain recombines TRBV5-4 with TRBJ2-5; possible D gene TRBD2, 5 bases. V was clipped by 4 bases and J by 5 bases, with 18 bases between them. The CDR3 is 15 residues long. Germline CDR1 reads SGHNT; CDR2 reads YYREEE (reference sequence). CDR3 sequence: CASSQVVSTGETQYF. The CDR3, as DNA: TGTGCCAGCAGCCAGGTTGTATCGACGGGGGAGACCCAGTACTTC.

J is TRBJ2-7 and V is TRBV28; no definite D call. Per the germline V gene, CDR1 is MDHEN and CDR2 is SYDVKM. Trimming removed 1 base from V and 2 bases from J, with 12 bases in between. CDR3 length: 15 amino acids. CDR3 bases: TGTGCCAGCAGTTTATTAGACGGTGAGGCCTACGAGCAGTACTTC. Its translation: CASSLLDGEAYEQYF. The complete variable domain, with remaining parts taken from reference TRBV28 and TRBJ2-7, reads DVKVTQSSRYLVKRTGEKVFLECVQDMDHENMFWYRQDPGLGLRLIYFSYDVKMKEKGDIPEGYSVSREKKERFSLILESASTNQTSMYLCASSLLDGEAYEQYFGPGTRLTVT.

The chain employs TRBV2 and TRBJ1-2; 7 positions agree with TRBD1. Germline CDR1 is SNHLY and CDR2 is FYNNEI. Germline trimming cut 6 bases from V and 4 bases from J; bases unmatched to any gene: 8. The CDR3 loop spans 14 amino acids. The CDR3 coding sequence is TGTGCCAGCAGAGAAAATCAGGGGGGCTATGGCTACACCTTC. This encodes CASRENQGGYGYTF. Filled out from reference TRBV2 and TRBJ1-2, the complete variable domain reads EPEVTQTPSHQVTQMGQEVILRCVPISNHLYFYWYRQILGQKVEFLVSFYNNEISEKSEIFDDQFSVERPDGSNFTLKIRSTKLEDSAMYFCASRENQGGYGYTFGSGTRLTVV.

This clone is a singleton in its sample. The V call is TRBV15, the J call TRBJ2-4, with TRBD2 as a possible D gene (6 bases). CDR1 is LNHNV and CDR2 is YYDKDF in the germline V gene (reference sequence). CDR3 length: 15 residues. Trimming took off 5 bases at V and 3 bases at J, with 14 bases between the two ends. The CDR3 loop is CATSGGTSGKNIQYF. CDR3 in DNA: TGTGCCACCAGCGGGGGGACGAGCGGCAAAAACATTCAGTACTTC.

The gene calls are TRBV9 and TRBJ1-1; 7 bases map to TRBD1. This CDR3 contains 14 residues. J lost 5 bases, V lost 3 bases, and 7 bases had no gene match. CDR1 and CDR2 (germline): SGDLS, YYNGEE. In DNA, the CDR3 is TGTGCCAGCAGCGCCCACAGGGGTCGAACTGAAGCTTTCTTT. Amino acid sequence: CASSAHRGRTEAFF.